This passage covers 27 T cell receptor beta chains from one sample sequenced in a study of cytomegalovirus exposure and HLA in healthy donors. In the PCR, 60 Vbeta and 13 Jbeta primers were used. Only in-frame clones appear in the TCRdb table, and some are missing; sequencing was by immunoSEQ multiplex PCR. Altogether 150,000 to 200,000 clones are present, roughly 85% being singletons, with the ten largest covering roughly 4.5%. Sequencing used PBMCs. The receptors were sampled from a woman aged 30 to 39 in good health and CMV-seropositive.

The rearrangement joins TRBV29-1 to TRBJ2-7, with 8 nucleotides matching TRBD1. The CDR3 has 12 amino acids. Germline lookup yields CDR1 SQVTM and CDR2 ANQGSEA. After removal of 6 bases from V and 3 bases from J, the junction contained 4 bases not matched to a gene. The CDR3 DNA reads as TGCAGCGTCGGGACAGGCGTCTACGAGCAGTACTTC. It translates to CSVGTGVYEQYF.

The rearrangement joins TRBV6-6 to TRBJ2-5, with 8 bases that match TRBD2. With V trimmed by 6 bases and J by 5 bases, 14 bases remained unmatched. This CDR3 region has 16 residues. Germline CDR1 reads MNHNY; CDR2 reads SVGAGI (reference sequence). The CDR3 DNA is TGTGCCAGCAGCCTTGCGCGGCGGGGGGCGAGTGAGACCCAGTACTTC. Translated, it gives CASSLARRGASETQYF.

This clone has just a few counts. V and J are TRBV2 and TRBJ1-4; no definite D call. The CDR3 is made up of 15 amino acids. Germline CDR1 SNHLY, CDR2 FYNNEI. V gave up 1 base and J gave up 2 bases, with 8 bases separating them. This CDR3 is CASSEVDTTNEKLFF. The CDR3 bases are TGTGCCAGCAGTGAAGTCGACACTACTAATGAAAAACTGTTTTTT.

J is TRBJ2-3 and V is TRBV9; 12 positions agree with TRBD2. Trimming took 4 bases from V and 2 from J; bases not matched to a gene: 5. CDR1 is SGDLS, CDR2 YYNGEE, per germline. This CDR3 spans 16 amino acids. The CDR3 sequence is CASSFRTSGTTDTQYF. In DNA form, the CDR3 reads TGTGCCAGCAGCTTCCGGACTAGCGGGACCACAGATACGCAGTATTTT.

In nucleotides, the CDR3 is TGTGCCAGCAGCAAGCATGACATCTCCTACGAGCAGTACTTC. Encoded protein: CASSKHDISYEQYF. This sequence joins TRBV5-8 and TRBJ2-7; D remains unclear. The V and J ends lost 4 bases and 0 bases respectively, with 11 bases between them. The CDR3 spans 14 residues. Germline V gene sequence: CDR1 SGHTS, CDR2 YDEGEE.

This chain joins TRBV5-1 and TRBJ2-7; TRBD2 aligns across 14 bases. Trimming at V came to 4 bases and at J to 3 bases, leaving 3 bases not matched to a gene. This CDR3 region has 15 residues. Germline V gene data show CDR1 as SGHRS and CDR2 as YFSETQ. CDR3 coding DNA: TGCGCCAGCAGCCAAGGGACTAGCGGGGGCTACGAGCAGTACTTC. Its protein is CASSQGTSGGYEQYF.

The chain combines TRBV6-5 with TRBJ1-2; D gene unclear. CDR1 and CDR2 from the germline V gene are MNHEY and SVGAGI. The V end lost 10 bases, the J end lost 0 bases, and 18 bases lay between the germline ends. The CDR3 is 15 residues long. As DNA, the CDR3 is TGTGCCAACGCTTCGCCCCCGGGAGCTAACTATGGCTACACCTTC. Protein: CANASPPGANYGYTF.

This clone was detected only once. The rearrangement uses TRBV7-9 and TRBJ2-7; the match to TRBD1 covers 7 bases. Looked up from germline, CDR1 is SEHNR and CDR2 is FQNEAQ (reference sequence). J gave up 6 bases and V 5 bases, and 7 bases lay outside the gene matches. This CDR3 is 13 amino acids long. As DNA, the CDR3 is TGTGCCAGCAGCCCCGGACAGGTGGCCGAGCAGTACTTC. This encodes CASSPGQVAEQYF.

The rearrangement links TRBV15 to TRBJ2-1; D unclear. The CDR3 consists of 16 residues. The V and J ends lost 4 bases and 0 bases respectively, with 13 bases between them. Germline V lookup: CDR1 LNHNV, CDR2 YYDKDF (reference sequence). CDR3 sequence reads: CATSTLTAYSYNEQFF. The DNA of the CDR3 is TGTGCCACCAGCACTTTAACAGCTTACTCCTACAATGAGCAGTTCTTC.

This clone has a handful of counts. This chain joins TRBV6-1 and TRBJ2-1, with D uncertain. With 3 bases removed from V and 0 bases from J, the gap between germline ends came to 6 bases. Germline lookup yields CDR1 MNHNS and CDR2 SASEGT. The CDR3 extends over 14 amino acids. The CDR3 spells CASSDLSSYNEQFF. CDR3 nucleotide sequence: TGTGCCAGCAGTGATCTCAGCTCCTACAATGAGCAGTTCTTC.

This clone has a single count. V usage is TRBV27 and J usage is TRBJ1-2, with 9 bases aligning to TRBD1. Germline V gene sequence: CDR1 MNHEY, CDR2 SMNVEV (reference sequence). Unmatched junction bases numbered 10, after V lost 5 bases and J lost 3 bases. There are 16 residues in the CDR3. This CDR3 reads CASSPQTGGPDYGYTF. CDR3 in DNA: TGTGCCAGCAGTCCTCAGACAGGGGGTCCGGACTATGGCTACACCTTC.

In regard to this clone: The junction departs from the called germline gene at one end, perhaps through a read error. The CDR3 nucleotides are TGCGCCAGCAGCAGCGGACAGTTTTTCCCGGGGGGGGAGCTGCTTTTT. Translated: CASSSGQFFPGGELLF. This chain joins TRBV5-1 and TRBJ2-2, with 8 bases that match TRBD2. The CDR3 loop spans 16 amino acids. In germline, CDR1 is SGHRS, CDR2 YFSETQ.

This sequence joins TRBV25-1 and TRBJ2-7; 7 bases are shared with TRBD1. Germline trimming cut 1 base from V and 2 bases from J; bases unmatched to any gene: 11. CDR1 and CDR2 (germline): MGHDK, SYGVNS. CDR3 length: 17 amino acids. CDR3 amino acids: CASSEWGRQGSPYEQYF. The CDR3 coding sequence is TGTGCCAGCAGTGAATGGGGTAGACAGGGTAGCCCCTACGAGCAGTACTTC.

The chain links TRBV14 to TRBJ2-5; 10 bases line up with TRBD2. The CDR3 spans 15 residues. V lost 3 bases, J lost 3 bases, and 4 bases stayed unmatched. Looked up from germline, CDR1 is SGHDN and CDR2 is FVKESK. The CDR3 loop is CASSHLAGGEETQYF. The DNA of the CDR3 is TGTGCCAGCAGCCACTTAGCGGGAGGAGAAGAGACCCAGTACTTC.

The chain links TRBV2 to TRBJ1-5, with 7 bases that match TRBD1. The length of the CDR3 is 15 residues. From germline, CDR1 is SNHLY and CDR2 FYNNEI. J gave up 5 bases and V 5 bases, and 9 bases lay outside the gene matches. The CDR3: CASSSGTEIDQPQHF. CDR3 sequence (DNA): TGTGCCAGCAGTTCCGGGACAGAAATAGATCAGCCCCAGCATTTT.

The rearrangement uses TRBV5-1 and TRBJ2-3, with TRBD2 identical over 7 bases. The V gene's germline CDR1 is SGHRS and CDR2 YFSETQ. V gave up 4 bases and J gave up 4 bases; unmatched junction bases: 6. The length of the CDR3 is 14 residues. Here the CDR3 reads CASSLGGRADTQYF. Here the CDR3 DNA reads TGCGCCAGCAGCCTCGGAGGGAGGGCAGATACGCAGTATTTT. Full variable domain (remainder filled in from reference TRBV5-1 and TRBJ2-3): KAGVTQTPRYLIKTRGQQVTLSCSPISGHRSVSWYQQTPGQGLQFLFEYFSETQRNKGNFPGRFSGRQFSNSRSEMNVSTLELGDSALYLCASSLGGRADTQYFGPGTRLTVL.

This chain connects TRBV19 to TRBJ2-3; 8 nucleotides agree with TRBD2. Trimming cost V 7 bases and J 6 bases; bases outside gene matches: 9. The CDR3 has 14 residues. Looked up from germline, CDR1 is LNHDA and CDR2 is SQIVND (reference sequence). The CDR3, as DNA: TGTGCCAGTAATGAGGGACTAGTTCTCGATACGCAGTATTTT. It encodes CASNEGLVLDTQYF. The whole variable domain, remainder taken from reference TRBV19 and TRBJ2-3, is DGGITQSPKYLFRKEGQNVTLSCEQNLNHDAMYWYRQDPGQGLRLIYYSQIVNDFQKGDIAEGYSVSREKKESFPLTVTSAQKNPTAFYLCASNEGLVLDTQYFGPGTRLTVL.

On this clone: Mismatch with germline at one junction end may stem from a read error. This specimen includes other DNA sequences encoding the same CDR3. This rearrangement joins TRBV9 to TRBJ1-2, with D hard to call. From germline, CDR1 is SGDLS and CDR2 YYNGEE. There are 12 residues in the CDR3. The CDR3 loop reads CASSVSDYGYTF. CDR3 nucleotides: TGTGCCAGTAGCGTATCCGACTATGGCTACACCTTC.

J is TRBJ2-7 and V is TRBV4-3; no clear D. Germline loops: CDR1 LGHNA, CDR2 YSLEER. CDR3 size: 17 residues. V dropped 0 bases and J dropped 3 bases, with 18 bases sitting between them. Here the CDR3 DNA reads TGCGCCAGCAGCCAAGATTGGCGGCCGCCGGGTGGCTACGAGCAGTACTTC. Its protein product is CASSQDWRPPGGYEQYF.

The chain links TRBV18 to TRBJ1-2; D is possibly TRBD1 (5 bases). The CDR3 has 13 amino acids. The V gene's germline CDR1 is KGHSH and CDR2 LQKENI. The V end lost 2 bases, the J end lost 4 bases, and 8 bases lay between the germline ends. The CDR3 spells CASSPGAPYGYTF. CDR3 nucleotides: TGTGCCAGCTCACCAGGGGCTCCCTATGGCTACACCTTC.

This chain connects TRBV20-1 to TRBJ2-7, with unresolved D. From germline, CDR1 is DFQATT and CDR2 SNEGSKA (reference sequence). The CDR3 length is 11 residues. Between the trimmed V and J ends, which lost 6 bases and 0 bases, there was a span of 6 bases. The CDR3 loop is CSARGSYEQYF. DNA for the CDR3: TGCAGTGCACGAGGCTCCTACGAGCAGTACTTC.

This clone was seen only a few times. The rearrangement links TRBV2 to TRBJ1-5, with 7 bases identical to TRBD1. Trimming took 3 bases from V and 0 from J; bases not matched to a gene: 8. Germline lookup yields CDR1 SNHLY and CDR2 FYNNEI. This CDR3 region has 17 residues. The CDR3 reads CASSDNRGPYSNQPQHF. CDR3 DNA: TGTGCCAGCAGTGACAACAGGGGACCGTATAGCAATCAGCCCCAGCATTTT. The entire variable domain, with the rest obtained from reference TRBV2 and TRBJ1-5, is as follows: EPEVTQTPSHQVTQMGQEVILRCVPISNHLYFYWYRQILGQKVEFLVSFYNNEISEKSEIFDDQFSVERPDGSNFTLKIRSTKLEDSAMYFCASSDNRGPYSNQPQHFGDGTRLSIL.

This chain connects TRBV7-2 to TRBJ2-7; possible D gene TRBD1, 5 bases. The CDR3 sequence is 13 residues long. V was shortened by 3 bases and J by 3 bases, with 9 bases between the two germline ends. From germline, CDR1 is SGHTA and CDR2 FQGNSA. CDR3 loop: CASSLGPLYEQYF. CDR3 DNA: TGTGCCAGCAGCTTGGGGCCTCTCTACGAGCAGTACTTC.

The rearrangement uses TRBV29-1 and TRBJ2-6; 8 nucleotides align to TRBD1. The CDR3 has 16 residues. Germline CDR1 is SQVTM and CDR2 is ANQGSEA. Unmatched junction bases numbered 10, after V lost 7 bases and J lost 2 bases. CDR3 DNA sequence: TGCAGCGCCCGGATACAGGGGGAGGCTGGGGCCAACGTCCTGACTTTC. Its translation is CSARIQGEAGANVLTF.

This clone was seen a handful of times. The V call is TRBV4-1, the J call TRBJ2-1; 10 bases are shared with TRBD2. Looked up from germline, CDR1 is MGHRA and CDR2 is YSYEKL. V was pared by 4 bases and J by 5 bases, with 14 bases of the junction left unmatched. This CDR3 is built from 18 residues. The CDR3 spells CASSRDVFSSGGHNEQFF. CDR3 DNA: TGCGCCAGCAGCCGCGATGTTTTTTCTAGCGGGGGACACAATGAGCAGTTCTTC.

The gene calls are TRBV27 and TRBJ2-7; 7 nucleotides align to TRBD1. Per germline, CDR1 MNHEY and CDR2 SMNVEV (reference sequence). The V gene end was trimmed by 6 bases and the J gene end by 2 bases; junction bases not matched to a gene: 13. The CDR3 totals 16 residues. In DNA, the CDR3 is TGTGCCAGCAGCTTACTTCCCGGGACAGCTACCTACGAGCAGTACTTC. Amino acid sequence: CASSLLPGTATYEQYF.

The V call is TRBV4-2, the J call TRBJ1-3, with 11 bases identical to TRBD1. CDR3 length: 15 residues. Germline CDR1 LGHNA, CDR2 YNFKEQ. Trimming took 4 bases from V and 1 from J; bases not matched to a gene: 0. CDR3 bases: TGTGCCAGCAGCCGGGACAGGGGGTCTGGAAACACCATATATTTT. This sequence encodes CASSRDRGSGNTIYF.